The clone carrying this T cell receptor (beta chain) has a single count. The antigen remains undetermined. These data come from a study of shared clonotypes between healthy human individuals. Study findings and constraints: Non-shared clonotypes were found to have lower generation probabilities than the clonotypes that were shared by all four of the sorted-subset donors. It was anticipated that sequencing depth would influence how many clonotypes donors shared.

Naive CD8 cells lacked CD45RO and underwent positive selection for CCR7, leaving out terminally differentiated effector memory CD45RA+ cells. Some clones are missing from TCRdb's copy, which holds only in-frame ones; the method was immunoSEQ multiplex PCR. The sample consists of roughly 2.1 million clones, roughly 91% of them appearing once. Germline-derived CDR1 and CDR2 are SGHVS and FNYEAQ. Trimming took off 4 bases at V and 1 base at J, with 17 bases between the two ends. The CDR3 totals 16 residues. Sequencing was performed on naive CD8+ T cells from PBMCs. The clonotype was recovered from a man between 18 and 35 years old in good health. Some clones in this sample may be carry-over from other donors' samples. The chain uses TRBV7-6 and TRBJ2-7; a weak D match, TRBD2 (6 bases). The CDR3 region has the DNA TGTGCCAGCAGCTCATCCCCGGGACTGGGGTCCTACGAGCAGTACTTC. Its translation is CASSSSPGLGSYEQYF.